This T cell receptor (beta chain) was obtained from a study of regulatory T cells in long-lasting Graves disease. Looking at the study overall: Patients with new Graves' disease had used antithyroid drugs below 3 months. Findings and caveats of the study: Newly diagnosed patients had higher TCR diversity than persistent Graves' patients did.

Arm-PCR of CDR3 regions and iRepertoire HTBI primers were used to build TCR beta libraries. TCRdb called the multiplex PCR reads again in MiXCR, with one record for every CDR3 protein. The table lists roughly 350,000 distinct CDR3 sequences, roughly 15% of them singletons, with over 20% in the top ten. This clonotype was seen only a few times. What it recognizes is unknown. Germline assignment: CDR1 MNHEY and CDR2 SMNVEV (reference sequence). Germline trimming cut 8 bases from V and 8 bases from J; bases unmatched to any gene: 12. The CDR3 is made up of 15 amino acids. The time point denotes: newly diagnosed GD, antithyroid drugs for less than 3 months. After RNA was extracted from PBMCs, the TCR library was made from it. The same specimen was also included in a second study, on T cells in Graves' hyperthyroidism and ophthalmopathy. This second study says: An initial round of RT-PCR targeting the TCR CDR3 relied on the HTBI primer set.

The sequences come from peripheral blood mononuclear cells (PBMCs), collected at new diagnosis, from a patient treated with antithyroid drugs. The receptor was isolated from a young woman with Graves disease. The chain joins TRBV27 to TRBJ1-2, with TRBD1 matching over 12 bases. DNA for the CDR3: TGTGCCAGCCGACCTATGGGGACAGGGGGCCGCGGCTACACCTTC. It codes for CASRPMGTGGRGYTF.